This TCR beta chain was recorded in a study of radiotherapy plus CTLA-4 blockade in lung cancer. Study observations and caveats: Expansion of tumor-derived TCR clones was observed in blood after radiotherapy plus ipilimumab.

People whose metastatic non-small-cell lung cancer was chemo-refractory got focal radiation along with CTLA-4 blockade by ipilimumab. V lost 0 bases to trimming and J lost 3 bases; unmatched junction nucleotides: 3. CDR1 and CDR2 from the germline V gene are SSHAT and FNYEAQ (reference sequence). This CDR3 spans 15 amino acids. Libraries were prepared by immunoSEQ multiplex PCR; TCRdb keeps only in-frame clonotypes and omits some of them. The sample lists fewer than 100,000 clones; roughly four fifths were seen once. Remarks on this clone: The antigen is unknown.

The clonotype originates from a human donor with non-small cell lung cancer who had stable disease on radiotherapy plus ipilimumab. The starting material was peripheral blood, obtained from a patient treated with radiotherapy plus ipilimumab. The chain carries TRBV7-7 and TRBJ2-7; 9 bases align to TRBD1. The CDR3 DNA follows: TGTGCCAGCAGCTTAGCACAGGGGGCGTACTACGAGCAGTACTTC. It encodes CASSLAQGAYYEQYF.